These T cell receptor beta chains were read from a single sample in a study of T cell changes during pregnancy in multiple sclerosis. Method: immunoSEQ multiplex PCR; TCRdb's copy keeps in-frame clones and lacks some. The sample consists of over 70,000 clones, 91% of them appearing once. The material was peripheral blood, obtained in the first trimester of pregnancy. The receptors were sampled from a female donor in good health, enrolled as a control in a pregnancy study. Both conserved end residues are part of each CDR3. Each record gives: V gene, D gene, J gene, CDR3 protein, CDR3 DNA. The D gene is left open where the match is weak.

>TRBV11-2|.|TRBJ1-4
CASSPGLGAEKLFF
TGTGCCAGCAGCCCTGGACTCGGCGCTGAAAAACTGTTTTTT
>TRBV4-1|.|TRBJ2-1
CASIINPGPYNEQFF
TGCGCCAGCATCATAAATCCAGGGCCCTACAATGAGCAGTTCTTC
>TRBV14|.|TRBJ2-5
CASSLGGARETQYF
TGTGCCAGCAGCCTAGGGGGGGCCAGAGAGACCCAGTACTTC
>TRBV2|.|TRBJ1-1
CASFDSPEAFF
TGTGCCAGCTTCGACTCTCCTGAAGCTTTCTTT
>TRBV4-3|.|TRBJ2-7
CASSQAGKAYEQYF
TGCGCCAGCAGCCAAGCGGGGAAGGCCTACGAGCAGTACTTC
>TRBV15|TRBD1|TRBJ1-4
CATSRVQGQGTEEKLFF
TGTGCCACCAGCAGAGTTCAGGGACAGGGAACGGAGGAAAAACTGTTTTTT
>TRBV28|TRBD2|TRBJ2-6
CASSLLGGVGSGANVLTF
TGTGCCAGCAGTCTCCTTGGGGGGGTGGGCTCTGGGGCCAACGTCCTGACTTTC
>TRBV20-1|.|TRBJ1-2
CSALRFSGYTF
TGCAGTGCTCTGCGATTCTCTGGCTACACCTTC
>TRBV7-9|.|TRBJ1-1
CASSLARSLNTEAFF
TGTGCCAGCAGCTTAGCGCGGTCACTGAACACTGAAGCTTTCTTT
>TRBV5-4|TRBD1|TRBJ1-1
CASSTGQGMNTEAFF
TGTGCCAGCAGCACTGGACAGGGAATGAACACTGAAGCTTTCTTT
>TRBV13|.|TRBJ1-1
CASSRLKGEGGFNTEAFF
TGTGCCAGCAGCAGACTTAAGGGGGAGGGGGGATTTAACACTGAAGCTTTCTTT
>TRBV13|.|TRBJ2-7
CASSSGPRVNGFDEQYF
TGTGCCAGCAGCTCAGGCCCCAGGGTCAACGGATTCGACGAGCAGTACTTC
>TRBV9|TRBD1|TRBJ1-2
CASSANRGNAEFYGYTF
TGTGCCAGCAGCGCAAACAGGGGGAACGCAGAGTTTTATGGCTACACCTTC
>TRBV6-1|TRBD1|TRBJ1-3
CASSEIWGTAGNTIYF
TGTGCCAGCAGTGAAATTTGGGGGACAGCTGGAAACACCATATATTTT
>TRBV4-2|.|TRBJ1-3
CASSQDGGSSGNTIYF
TGTGCCAGCAGCCAAGATGGCGGGAGCTCTGGAAACACCATATATTTT
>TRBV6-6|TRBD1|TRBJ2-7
CASSYVQGPYEQYF
TGTGCCAGCAGTTACGTACAGGGGCCCTACGAGCAGTACTTC
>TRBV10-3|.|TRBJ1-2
CAIRDRVNYGYTF
TGTGCCATCCGAGACAGAGTTAACTATGGCTACACCTTC
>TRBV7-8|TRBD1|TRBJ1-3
CASSWGQGPSSGNTIYF
TGTGCCAGCAGCTGGGGACAGGGTCCCTCTTCTGGAAACACCATATATTTT
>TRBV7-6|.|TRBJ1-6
CASSPDRSRSPLHF
TGTGCCAGCAGTCCTGACAGGAGTCGTTCACCCCTCCACTTT
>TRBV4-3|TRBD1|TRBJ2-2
CASSQDHRGWTGELFF
TGCGCCAGCAGCCAAGATCACAGGGGGTGGACCGGGGAGCTGTTTTTT
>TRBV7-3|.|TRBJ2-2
CASSPRGQLRAGELFF
TGTGCCAGCAGCCCGCGGGGACAGTTGAGGGCCGGGGAGCTGTTTTTT
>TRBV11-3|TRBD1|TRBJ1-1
CASSFRPGGEAFF
TGTGCCAGCAGCTTTAGGCCAGGGGGTGAAGCTTTCTTT
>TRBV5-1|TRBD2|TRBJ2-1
CASSFGAGGSRDEQFF
TGCGCCAGCAGCTTCGGAGCGGGGGGGTCCCGAGATGAGCAGTTCTTC
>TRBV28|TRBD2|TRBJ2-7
CATVAGGPYEQYF
TGTGCCACCGTAGCGGGGGGACCCTACGAGCAGTACTTC
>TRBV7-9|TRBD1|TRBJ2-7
CASSLTGTVSYEQYF
TGTGCCAGCAGCTTAACCGGGACAGTATCCTACGAGCAGTACTTC
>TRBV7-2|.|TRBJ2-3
CASSLVGQGPDTQYF
TGTGCCAGCAGCTTAGTGGGACAAGGCCCAGATACGCAGTATTTT
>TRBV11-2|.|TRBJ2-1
CASSLDKSTSEQFF
TGTGCCAGCAGCCTAGATAAATCAACAAGTGAGCAGTTCTTC
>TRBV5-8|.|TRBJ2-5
CASSFQEETQYF
TGTGCCAGCAGCTTTCAGGAAGAGACCCAGTACTTC
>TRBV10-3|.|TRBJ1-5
CATSRAGAPSPQHF
TGTGCCACCTCTAGGGCAGGGGCTCCCTCGCCCCAGCATTTT
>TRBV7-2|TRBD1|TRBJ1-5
CASSLDRGYVNGNQPQHF
TGTGCCAGCAGCTTAGACAGGGGGTACGTTAACGGCAATCAGCCCCAGCATTTT